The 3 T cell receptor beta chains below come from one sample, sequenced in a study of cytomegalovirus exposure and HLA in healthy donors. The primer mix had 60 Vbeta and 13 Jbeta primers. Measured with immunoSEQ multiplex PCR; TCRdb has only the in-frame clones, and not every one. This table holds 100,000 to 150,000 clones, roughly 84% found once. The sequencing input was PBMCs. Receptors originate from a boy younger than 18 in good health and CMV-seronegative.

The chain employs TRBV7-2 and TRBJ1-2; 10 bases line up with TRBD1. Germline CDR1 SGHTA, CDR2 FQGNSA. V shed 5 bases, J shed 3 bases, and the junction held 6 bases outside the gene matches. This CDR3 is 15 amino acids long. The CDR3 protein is CASSVGTGDYYGYTF. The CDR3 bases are TGTGCCAGCAGCGTAGGGACAGGGGATTACTATGGCTACACCTTC.

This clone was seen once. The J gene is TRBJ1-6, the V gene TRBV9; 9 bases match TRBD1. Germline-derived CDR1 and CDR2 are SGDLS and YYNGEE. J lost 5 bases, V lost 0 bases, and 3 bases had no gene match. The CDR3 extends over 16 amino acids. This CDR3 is CASSVAQGANNSPLHF. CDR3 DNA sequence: TGTGCCAGCAGCGTAGCACAGGGGGCGAATAATTCACCCCTCCACTTT. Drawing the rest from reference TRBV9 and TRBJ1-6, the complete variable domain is DSGVTQTPKHLITATGQRVTLRCSPRSGDLSVYWYQQSLDQGLQFLIQYYNGEERAKGNILERFSAQQFPDLHSELNLSSLELGDSALYFCASSVAQGANNSPLHFGNGTRLTVT.

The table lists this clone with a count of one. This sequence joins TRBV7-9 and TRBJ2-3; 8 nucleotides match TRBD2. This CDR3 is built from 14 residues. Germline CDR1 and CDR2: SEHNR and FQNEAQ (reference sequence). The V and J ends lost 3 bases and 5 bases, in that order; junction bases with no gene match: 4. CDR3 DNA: TGTGCCAGCAGCTTCGGGGGGGCTGGAGATACGCAGTATTTT. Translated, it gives CASSFGGAGDTQYF.